Presented here are 28 T cell receptor beta chains from one specimen sequenced in a study of T cell responses to AZD1222 COVID-19 vaccine (dated by TCRdb to the early 2020s). The time point label on this specimen signifies: baseline before first vaccination. Preparation of the library involved the immunoSEQ multiplex PCR assay. Entries here come from immuneACCESS through TCRdb and include only in-frame sequences with V and J called. Some clones fail to appear in such tables; in the studies checked, an unresolved V gene covers under half of the shortfall, and the cause of the remainder is unknown. This sample has 110,000 or so clones in its table, and about 89% of those were observed once. The top ten clones comprise 5% to 5.5% of the sample. Source: peripheral blood, taken on day 0 of AZD1222 vaccination. These receptors originate from an adult in good health.

V usage is TRBV7-9 and J usage is TRBJ2-2; the D is unclear. Germline lookup yields CDR1 SEHNR and CDR2 FQNEAQ (reference sequence). V dropped 5 bases and J dropped 6 bases, with 16 bases sitting between them. The CDR3 runs to 15 residues. This chain's CDR3 is CASSPRHASSGELFF. The CDR3 coding sequence is TGTGCCAGCAGCCCCCGCCATGCGTCCTCCGGGGAGCTGTTTTTT.

The chain employs TRBV19 and TRBJ2-1, with TRBD1 identical over 7 bases. CDR3 length: 15 amino acids. J lost 3 bases, V lost 5 bases, and 7 bases had no gene match. From germline, CDR1 is LNHDA and CDR2 SQIVND (reference sequence). For the CDR3, the DNA is TGTGCCAGTAGTCCCGACAGGGTGGTCTACAATGAGCAGTTCTTC. Amino acids: CASSPDRVVYNEQFF.

The V call is TRBV2, the J call TRBJ2-7; 7 bases agree with TRBD2. Germline CDR1 SNHLY, CDR2 FYNNEI. V dropped 10 bases and J dropped 2; count of bases not matched to a gene: 11. The CDR3 length is 14 residues. CDR3 sequence: CATSPGGFPYEQYF. CDR3 in DNA: TGTGCCACCTCCCCCGGGGGGTTCCCCTACGAGCAGTACTTC.

V and J are TRBV11-2 and TRBJ2-2, with 8 bases identical to TRBD1. The CDR3 is 16 residues long. In germline, CDR1 is SGHAT, CDR2 FQNNGV. The junction had 5 bases not matched to a gene; V was cut back by 1 base and J by 4 bases. The CDR3 loop reads CASSLVRGLGTGELFF. The CDR3 region has the DNA TGTGCCAGCAGCTTAGTCAGGGGGCTAGGCACCGGGGAGCTGTTTTTT.

The chain joins TRBV24-1 to TRBJ2-5; no reliable D call. This CDR3 spans 14 amino acids. In germline, CDR1 is KGHDR, CDR2 SFDVKD. V was cut by 4 bases and J by 2 bases, with 10 bases left in between. The CDR3 nucleotides are TGTGCCACCAGTGACCCCTCAGGTCAAGAGACCCAGTACTTC. It is translated as CATSDPSGQETQYF.

The chain uses TRBV19 and TRBJ2-3; the D call may be TRBD1 or TRBD2 (6 bases each). Trimming removed 1 base at V and 2 bases at J, with 10 bases between. This CDR3 spans 15 amino acids. Looked up from germline, CDR1 is LNHDA and CDR2 is SQIVND (reference sequence). DNA for the CDR3: TGTGCCAGTAGTATAGCCGGGGGCTCCACAGATACGCAGTATTTT. Protein: CASSIAGGSTDTQYF. Full variable domain (missing parts from reference TRBV19 and TRBJ2-3): DGGITQSPKYLFRKEGQNVTLSCEQNLNHDAMYWYRQDPGQGLRLIYYSQIVNDFQKGDIAEGYSVSREKKESFPLTVTSAQKNPTAFYLCASSIAGGSTDTQYFGPGTRLTVL.

The V gene is TRBV19, the J gene TRBJ1-5, with D uncertain. The germline V and J ends were trimmed by 1 base and 9 bases, with 7 bases remaining between them. Germline V gene data show CDR1 as LNHDA and CDR2 as SQIVND (reference sequence). The CDR3 totals 12 residues. CDR3 sequence (DNA): TGTGCCAGTAGTATAGTCGGAGGGCCCCAGCATTTT. Its translation: CASSIVGGPQHF.

This sequence joins TRBV11-2 and TRBJ1-5, with D possibly being TRBD1 (6 bases). V lost 1 base to trimming and J lost 3 bases, with 16 bases between them. Germline-derived CDR1 and CDR2 are SGHAT and FQNNGV. CDR3 length: 17 residues. CDR3 sequence (DNA): TGTGCCAGCAGCTTAGGGTTACGGGGGGCGAACAATCAGCCCCAGCATTTT. Protein sequence: CASSLGLRGANNQPQHF.

The chain joins TRBV7-9 to TRBJ1-4; D ambiguous. Trimming shortened V by 8 bases and J by 8 bases, and 12 bases separated the two germline ends. The germline V gene encodes CDR1 SEHNR and CDR2 FQNEAQ (reference sequence). This CDR3 is built from 12 residues. The CDR3 is CASAVVGEKLFF. The CDR3 nucleotides read TGTGCCAGCGCTGTCGTGGGAGAAAAACTGTTTTTT. Complete variable domain (other parts from reference TRBV7-9 and TRBJ1-4): DTGVSQNPRHKITKRGQNVTFRCDPISEHNRLYWYRQTLGQGPEFLTYFQNEAQLEKSRLLSDRFSAERPKGSFSTLEIQRTEQGDSAMYLCASAVVGEKLFFGSGTQLSVL.

This chain links TRBV11-2 with TRBJ2-7, with 9 nucleotides matching TRBD1. Germline values: CDR1 SGHAT, CDR2 FQNNGV. This CDR3 contains 15 residues. V lost 4 bases and J lost 4; bases outside the gene matches: 8. The CDR3 sequence is CASSSRRQGGYEQYF. The CDR3, as DNA: TGTGCCAGCAGCTCGCGAAGACAGGGGGGATACGAGCAGTACTTC.

A word on this clone: At one end the junction does not follow the germline gene, possibly because of a read error. This chain uses TRBV6-4 with TRBJ2-2; D possibly corresponds to TRBD1 (6 bases). The length of the CDR3 is 13 residues. The germline V gene encodes CDR1 MRHNA and CDR2 SNTAGT. CDR3 in DNA: TGTGCCAGCTCCCCCCGGGACACGGGGGAGCTGTTTTTT. Its protein product is CASSPRDTGELFF.

V gene TRBV4-1 combines with J gene TRBJ1-2; D perhaps matches TRBD1 (6 bases). The CDR3 extends over 15 amino acids. V was cut by 0 bases and J by 8 bases, with 16 bases left in between. Per the germline V gene, CDR1 is MGHRA and CDR2 is YSYEKL. The CDR3 sequence is CASSQDDTGSLGYTF. The CDR3 DNA reads as TGCGCCAGCAGCCAAGACGATACAGGGAGTCTCGGCTACACCTTC.

J is TRBJ2-7 and V is TRBV2; no firm D call. V was trimmed by 3 bases and J by 3 bases, leaving 12 bases between them. CDR3 size: 14 residues. CDR1 and CDR2 (germline): SNHLY, FYNNEI. The CDR3 region has the DNA TGTGCCAGCAGTGAGTGGAAGCCGGACTACGAGCAGTACTTC. This translates into CASSEWKPDYEQYF.

This chain links TRBV19 with TRBJ1-1; 8 bases agree with TRBD1. The CDR3 loop spans 15 amino acids. The J segment lost 4 bases and the V segment lost 5 bases, leaving 9 bases of the junction unmatched. Per germline, CDR1 LNHDA and CDR2 SQIVND (reference sequence). This chain's CDR3 is CASSPDRVGRTEAFF. Here the CDR3 DNA reads TGTGCCAGTAGTCCGGACAGGGTCGGTCGCACTGAAGCTTTCTTT. The full variable domain, in which reference TRBV19 and TRBJ1-1 provide the parts outside the CDR3, is DGGITQSPKYLFRKEGQNVTLSCEQNLNHDAMYWYRQDPGQGLRLIYYSQIVNDFQKGDIAEGYSVSREKKESFPLTVTSAQKNPTAFYLCASSPDRVGRTEAFFGQGTRLTVV.

This chain links TRBV5-4 with TRBJ1-1, with D tentatively TRBD1 (6 bases). CDR3 length: 14 residues. The germline V and J ends were trimmed by 4 bases and 4 bases, with 14 bases remaining between them. CDR1 SGHNT and CDR2 YYREEE come from the germline V gene (reference sequence). CDR3 nucleotides: TGTGCCAGCAGCAGGGACATGTCGGGCACTGAAGCTTTCTTT. Translating it yields CASSRDMSGTEAFF.

The rearrangement joins TRBV29-1 to TRBJ2-3; TRBD2 might be the D (6 bases). This CDR3 contains 13 residues. V lost 5 bases to trimming and J lost 0 bases, with 9 bases between them. Germline CDR1 reads SQVTM; CDR2 reads ANQGSEA. The CDR3 region is CSVLSGSTDTQYF. The CDR3 DNA reads TGCAGCGTTCTTAGCGGTAGCACAGATACGCAGTATTTT.

The chain combines TRBV19 with TRBJ1-5, with 10 bases fitting TRBD1. CDR3 length equals 17 residues. V trimming: 7 bases; J trimming: 1 base; junction bases outside the gene matches: 10. The germline CDR1 and CDR2 sequences are LNHDA and SQIVND (reference sequence). CDR3 in DNA: TGTGCCAGTACGACAGGGGGCATACTGTTGAGCAATCAGCCCCAGCATTTT. This gives the protein CASTTGGILLSNQPQHF. The full variable domain, in which reference TRBV19 and TRBJ1-5 provide the parts outside the CDR3, is DGGITQSPKYLFRKEGQNVTLSCEQNLNHDAMYWYRQDPGQGLRLIYYSQIVNDFQKGDIAEGYSVSREKKESFPLTVTSAQKNPTAFYLCASTTGGILLSNQPQHFGDGTRLSIL.

The chain joins TRBV4-2 to TRBJ1-5; D remains unclear. Germline CDR1 LGHNA, CDR2 YNFKEQ. The CDR3 has 18 amino acids. The V end lost 5 bases, the J end lost 5 bases, and 25 bases lay between the germline ends. CDR3 in amino acids: CASSSMGTTLSSYQPQHF. DNA for the CDR3: TGTGCCAGCAGCTCGATGGGAACGACCCTTAGCAGTTATCAGCCCCAGCATTTT.

This chain connects TRBV2 to TRBJ1-2; 7 nucleotides line up with TRBD1. This CDR3 contains 13 residues. CDR1 is SNHLY, CDR2 FYNNEI, per germline. Trimming cost V 9 bases and J 2 bases; bases outside gene matches: 6. For the CDR3, the DNA is TGTGCCAGAAGGGACAGACAAAACTATGGCTACACCTTC. Its translation: CARRDRQNYGYTF.

The genes are TRBV19 and TRBJ2-1, with 7 nucleotides matching TRBD1. The germline CDR1 and CDR2 sequences are LNHDA and SQIVND (reference sequence). The V gene end was trimmed by 5 bases and the J gene end by 7 bases; junction bases not matched to a gene: 11. The CDR3 spans 15 residues. In DNA form, the CDR3 reads TGTGCCAGTAGTGTAAACAGGGGTATTATGAATGAGCAGTTCTTC. Translation gives CASSVNRGIMNEQFF.

This clone was found once. The rearrangement links TRBV5-4 to TRBJ1-2; D is uncertain. The length of the CDR3 is 17 residues. Trimming took 4 bases from V and 6 from J, leaving 25 bases between them. Germline CDR1 reads SGHNT; CDR2 reads YYREEE (reference sequence). Written as DNA, the CDR3 is TGTGCCAGCAGCCCGGCCGGAGCTCGGTCGGTACTTCATGGCTACACCTTC. It yields the protein CASSPAGARSVLHGYTF.

The CDR3 spells CASSAGTDQPQHF. DNA for the CDR3: TGTGCCAGCAGTGCCGGGACAGATCAGCCCCAGCATTTT. The rearrangement joins TRBV28 to TRBJ1-5, with 7 bases lining up with TRBD1. The V gene end was trimmed by 5 bases and the J gene end by 5 bases; junction bases not matched to a gene: 3. This CDR3 comprises 13 residues. The V gene's germline CDR1 is MDHEN and CDR2 SYDVKM.

The chain recombines TRBV6-5 with TRBJ2-3, with 7 bases lining up with TRBD2. CDR1 is MNHEY and CDR2 is SVGAGI in the germline V gene. The V and J ends lost 8 bases and 2 bases, in that order; junction bases with no gene match: 7. The CDR3 length is 14 residues. CDR3 in DNA: TGTGCCAGCCCTGTGGGGAGGGTCACAGATACGCAGTATTTT. It specifies CASPVGRVTDTQYF.

This chain uses TRBV5-5 with TRBJ1-1; no firm D call. Germline values: CDR1 SGHKS, CDR2 YYEKEE (reference sequence). Trimming removed 1 base from V and 6 bases from J, with 13 bases in between. The CDR3 has 14 amino acids. DNA of the CDR3: TGTGCCAGCAGCTTGAGCCCAAAAGAGGCTGAAGCTTTCTTT. Translation gives CASSLSPKEAEAFF.

In DNA, the CDR3 is TGCGCCAGCAGCCCCGGACCTAACTATGGCTACACCTTC. Translating gives CASSPGPNYGYTF. V and J are TRBV5-1 and TRBJ1-2; D unclear. The V end was cut by 4 bases, the J end by 0 bases, with 7 bases between. CDR3 length: 13 residues. Germline lookup yields CDR1 SGHRS and CDR2 YFSETQ.

The chain uses TRBV27 and TRBJ2-5; 9 bases are shared with TRBD1. The V gene end was trimmed by 5 bases and the J gene end by 0 bases; junction bases not matched to a gene: 7. The CDR3 totals 16 residues. The germline CDR1 and CDR2 sequences are MNHEY and SMNVEV (reference sequence). CDR3 bases: TGTGCCAGCAGTCCCCTAGGGACAGGGAACCAAGAGACCCAGTACTTC. As protein: CASSPLGTGNQETQYF.

The rearrangement uses TRBV5-1 and TRBJ2-2; D remains ambiguous. The germline V gene has CDR1 SGHRS and CDR2 YFSETQ. The CDR3 spans 17 residues. The ends were cut back, 4 bases at V and 8 bases at J, with 24 bases in the middle. The CDR3 loop reads CASSPWSTRTVDGELFF. The CDR3 DNA sequence: TGCGCCAGCAGCCCGTGGTCCACCCGAACAGTGGATGGGGAGCTGTTTTTT.

This chain joins TRBV25-1 and TRBJ2-1, with 8 positions matching TRBD2. The length of the CDR3 is 14 residues. In germline, CDR1 is MGHDK, CDR2 SYGVNS. Trimming took 3 bases from V and 8 from J; bases not matched to a gene: 6. The CDR3 region is CASSEGGLGYEQFF. CDR3 in DNA: TGTGCCAGCAGTGAGGGGGGACTAGGATATGAGCAGTTCTTC.